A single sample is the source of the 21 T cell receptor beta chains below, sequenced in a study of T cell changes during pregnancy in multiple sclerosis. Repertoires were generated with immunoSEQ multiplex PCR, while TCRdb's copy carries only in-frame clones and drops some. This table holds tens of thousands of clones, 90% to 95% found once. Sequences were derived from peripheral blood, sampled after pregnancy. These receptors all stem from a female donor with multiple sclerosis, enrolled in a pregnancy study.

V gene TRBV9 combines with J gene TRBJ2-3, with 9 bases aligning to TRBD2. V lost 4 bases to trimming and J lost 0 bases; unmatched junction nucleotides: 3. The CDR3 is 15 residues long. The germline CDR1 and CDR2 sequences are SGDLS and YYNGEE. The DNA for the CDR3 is TGTGCCAGCAGCTTTAGCGGGGGTAGCACAGATACGCAGTATTTT. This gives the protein CASSFSGGSTDTQYF.

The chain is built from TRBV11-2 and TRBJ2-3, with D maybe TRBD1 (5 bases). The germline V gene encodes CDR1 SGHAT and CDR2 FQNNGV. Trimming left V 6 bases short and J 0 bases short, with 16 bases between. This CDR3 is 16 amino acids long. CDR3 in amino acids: CASRHPYPGSTDTQYF. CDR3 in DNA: TGTGCCAGCAGACACCCTTACCCAGGGAGCACAGATACGCAGTATTTT.

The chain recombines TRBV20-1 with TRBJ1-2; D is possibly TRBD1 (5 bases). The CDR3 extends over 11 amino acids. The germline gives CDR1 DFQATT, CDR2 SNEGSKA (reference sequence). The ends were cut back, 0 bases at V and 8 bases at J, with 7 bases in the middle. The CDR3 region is CSAREGRGYTF. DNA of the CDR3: TGCAGTGCTAGAGAGGGGCGCGGCTACACCTTC.

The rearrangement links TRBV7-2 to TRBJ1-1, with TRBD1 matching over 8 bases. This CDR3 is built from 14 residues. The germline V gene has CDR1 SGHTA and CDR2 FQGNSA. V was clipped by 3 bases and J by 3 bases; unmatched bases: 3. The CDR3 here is CASSLVTGDTEAFF. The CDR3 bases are TGTGCCAGCAGCTTGGTGACAGGGGACACTGAAGCTTTCTTT.

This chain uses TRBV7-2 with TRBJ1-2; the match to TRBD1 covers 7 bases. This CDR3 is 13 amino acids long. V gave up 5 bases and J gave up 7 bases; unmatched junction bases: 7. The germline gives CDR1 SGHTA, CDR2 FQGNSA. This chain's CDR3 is CASSRQGTLGYTF. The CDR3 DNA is TGTGCCAGCAGCCGACAGGGAACCCTTGGCTACACCTTC.

In DNA form, the CDR3 reads TGCGCCAGCAGCCAAGATGTAAGCGGGGGATCGTACGAGCAGTACTTC. Translating it yields CASSQDVSGGSYEQYF. The rearrangement joins TRBV4-3 to TRBJ2-7; 8 positions match TRBD2. The CDR3 is made up of 16 amino acids. Germline trimming cut 0 bases from V and 4 bases from J; bases unmatched to any gene: 8. Germline assignment: CDR1 LGHNA and CDR2 YSLEER.

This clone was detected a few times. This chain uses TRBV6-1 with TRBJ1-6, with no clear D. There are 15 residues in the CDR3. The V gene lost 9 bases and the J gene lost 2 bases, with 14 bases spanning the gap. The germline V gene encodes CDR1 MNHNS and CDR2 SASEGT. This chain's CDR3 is CASLPGEAYNSPLHF. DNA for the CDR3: TGTGCCAGTCTTCCTGGGGAGGCCTATAATTCACCCCTCCACTTT.

DNA of the CDR3: TGTGCCAGCAGCTCCGGGACAGGGGGCCCCATGAACACTGAAGCTTTCTTT. Translation: CASSSGTGGPMNTEAFF. The gene calls are TRBV9 and TRBJ1-1; 12 nucleotides agree with TRBD1. This CDR3 is 17 amino acids long. The V and J ends lost 4 bases and 0 bases, in that order; junction bases with no gene match: 7. CDR1 is SGDLS and CDR2 is YYNGEE in the germline V gene.

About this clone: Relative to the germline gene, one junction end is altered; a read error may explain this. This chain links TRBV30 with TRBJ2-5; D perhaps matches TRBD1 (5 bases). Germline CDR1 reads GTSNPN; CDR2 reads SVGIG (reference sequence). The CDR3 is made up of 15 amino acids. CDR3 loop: CAWSAQGGFQETRYF. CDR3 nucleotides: TGTGCCTGGAGTGCCCAGGGTGGGTTCCAAGAGACCCGGTACTTC.

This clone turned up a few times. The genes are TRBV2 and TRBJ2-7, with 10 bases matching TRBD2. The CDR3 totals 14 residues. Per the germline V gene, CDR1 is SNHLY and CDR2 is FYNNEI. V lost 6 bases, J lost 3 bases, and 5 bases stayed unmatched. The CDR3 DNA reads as TGTGCCAGCAGGGCCGGGACTAGCGTCTACGAGCAGTACTTC. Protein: CASRAGTSVYEQYF.

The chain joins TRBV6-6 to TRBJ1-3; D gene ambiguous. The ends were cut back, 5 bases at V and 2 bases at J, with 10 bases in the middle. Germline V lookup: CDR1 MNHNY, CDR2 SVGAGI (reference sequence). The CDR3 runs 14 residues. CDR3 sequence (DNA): TGTGCCAGCAGTAGCCGGGGAGCTGGAAACACCATATATTTT. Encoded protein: CASSSRGAGNTIYF.

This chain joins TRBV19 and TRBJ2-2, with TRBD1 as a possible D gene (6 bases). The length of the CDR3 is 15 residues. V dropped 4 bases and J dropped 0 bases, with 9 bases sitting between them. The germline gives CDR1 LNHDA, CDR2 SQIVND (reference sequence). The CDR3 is CASSTRTANTGELFF. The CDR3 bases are TGTGCCAGTAGTACTAGGACAGCGAACACCGGGGAGCTGTTTTTT.

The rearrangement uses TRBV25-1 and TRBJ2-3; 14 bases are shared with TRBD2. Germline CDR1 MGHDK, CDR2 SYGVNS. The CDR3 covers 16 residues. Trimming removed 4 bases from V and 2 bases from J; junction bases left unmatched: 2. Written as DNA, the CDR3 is TGTGCCAGCAGTGGGGGACTAGCGGGGGACACAGATACGCAGTATTTT. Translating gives CASSGGLAGDTDTQYF.

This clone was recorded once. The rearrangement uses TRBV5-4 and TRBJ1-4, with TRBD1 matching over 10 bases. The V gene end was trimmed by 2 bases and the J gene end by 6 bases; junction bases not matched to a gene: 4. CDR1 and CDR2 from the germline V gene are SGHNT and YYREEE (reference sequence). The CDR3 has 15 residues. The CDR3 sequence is CASSLRTGGDEKLFF. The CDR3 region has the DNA TGTGCCAGCAGCTTAAGGACAGGGGGTGATGAAAAACTGTTTTTT.

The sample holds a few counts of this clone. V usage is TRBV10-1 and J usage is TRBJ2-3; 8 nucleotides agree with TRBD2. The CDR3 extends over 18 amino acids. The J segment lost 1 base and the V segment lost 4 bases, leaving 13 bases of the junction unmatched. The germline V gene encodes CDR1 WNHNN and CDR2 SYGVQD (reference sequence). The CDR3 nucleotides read TGCGCCAGCAGTGTAACTCCCGTCAGGCGGGGGGGCACAGATACGCAGTATTTT. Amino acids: CASSVTPVRRGGTDTQYF.

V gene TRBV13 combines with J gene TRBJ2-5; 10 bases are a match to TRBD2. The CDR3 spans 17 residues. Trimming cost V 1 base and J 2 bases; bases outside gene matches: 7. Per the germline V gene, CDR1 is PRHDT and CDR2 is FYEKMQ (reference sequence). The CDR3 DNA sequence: TGTGCCAGCAGCTTAGTCGGTAGCGGGGGGTTTCAAGAGACCCAGTACTTC. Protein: CASSLVGSGGFQETQYF.

In DNA form, the CDR3 reads TGTGCCAGCAGCTTGACAGGGCTAGGGGAAAAACTGTTTTTT. It codes for CASSLTGLGEKLFF. The chain couples TRBV5-4 to TRBJ1-4, with D maybe TRBD1 (6 bases). CDR3 length equals 14 residues. Trimming removed 1 base at V and 8 bases at J, with 12 bases between. The germline gives CDR1 SGHNT, CDR2 YYREEE (reference sequence).

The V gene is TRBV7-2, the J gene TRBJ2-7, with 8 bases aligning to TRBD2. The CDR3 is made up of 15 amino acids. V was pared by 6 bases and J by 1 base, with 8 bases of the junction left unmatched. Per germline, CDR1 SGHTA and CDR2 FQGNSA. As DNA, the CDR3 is TGTGCCAGCAGGTCAGAGGCGGGGGGATCCTACGAGCAGTACTTC. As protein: CASRSEAGGSYEQYF.

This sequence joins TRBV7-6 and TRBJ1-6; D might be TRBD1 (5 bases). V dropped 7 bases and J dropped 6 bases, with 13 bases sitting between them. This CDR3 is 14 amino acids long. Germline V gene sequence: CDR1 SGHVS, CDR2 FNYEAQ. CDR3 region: CASTHGGTNSPLHF. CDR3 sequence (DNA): TGTGCCAGCACCCACGGGGGAACTAATTCACCCCTCCACTTT.

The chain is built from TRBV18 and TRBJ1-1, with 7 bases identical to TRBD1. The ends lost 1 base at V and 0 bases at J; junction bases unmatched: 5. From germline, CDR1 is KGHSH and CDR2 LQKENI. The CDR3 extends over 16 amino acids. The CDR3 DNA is TGTGCCAGCTCACCACGGGACAGTCACATGAACACTGAAGCTTTCTTT. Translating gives CASSPRDSHMNTEAFF.

In nucleotides, the CDR3 is TGTGCCAGCAGTGAAGTGACAGGGGGCTGGAACACTGAAGCTTTCTTT. This gives the protein CASSEVTGGWNTEAFF. The rearrangement links TRBV2 to TRBJ1-1; TRBD1 matches 10 bases. The germline gives CDR1 SNHLY, CDR2 FYNNEI. This CDR3 comprises 16 residues. V shed 1 base, J shed 1 base, and the junction held 3 bases outside the gene matches.